The TCR beta chain described here comes from a study of blood T cell repertoires in COVID-19. Across the study: The United States, Italy and Spain provided the acute and convalescent COVID-19 samples. PBMCs, B-cell-depleted T cells, or T cells provided the cDNA or gDNA that made up the material.

In the original analysis: Estimation of nucleated cell counts relied on the amplification of reference gene primers. The assay was immunoSEQ multiplex PCR, and TCRdb's table has in-frame clones only and misses some. V, J and clone size reflect that table, while D and trimming were determined from the DNA. The sample shows over 100,000 clones, 84% of them seen only once. The CDR3 runs to 15 residues. Trimming removed 1 base at V and 1 base at J, with 10 bases between. Germline lookup yields CDR1 SGHRS and CDR2 YFSETQ. The sequenced sample consisted of peripheral blood. This TCR came from a woman older than 75 with active or convalescent COVID-19. V usage is TRBV5-1 and J usage is TRBJ2-3; TRBD1 is a possible D gene (5 bases). The CDR3 sequence is CASSLWGVGTDTQYF. As DNA, the CDR3 is TGCGCCAGCAGCTTGTGGGGCGTGGGCACAGATACGCAGTATTTT.